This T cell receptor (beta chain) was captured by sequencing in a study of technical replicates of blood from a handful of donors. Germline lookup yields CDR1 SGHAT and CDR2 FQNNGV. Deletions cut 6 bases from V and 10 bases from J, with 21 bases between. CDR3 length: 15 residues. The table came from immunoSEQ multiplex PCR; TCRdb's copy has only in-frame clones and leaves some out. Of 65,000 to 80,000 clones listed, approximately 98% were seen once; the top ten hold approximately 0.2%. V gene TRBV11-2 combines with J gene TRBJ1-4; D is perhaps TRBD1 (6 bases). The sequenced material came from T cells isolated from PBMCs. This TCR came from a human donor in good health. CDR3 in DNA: TGTGCCAGCAGTTTAATCACAGGGCATGGTGCAAAACTGTTTTTT. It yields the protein CASSLITGHGAKLFF.